What follows describes a single T cell receptor (beta chain). The entry originates in a study of T cells in tuberculosis. The CDR3 loop spans 17 amino acids. V was pared by 4 bases and J by 4 bases, with 8 bases of the junction left unmatched. Per the germline V gene, CDR1 is LGHNA and CDR2 is YNFKEQ. TCRdb's copy holds only in-frame clones and misses some; the assay was immunoSEQ multiplex PCR. Of 35,000 to 50,000 clones in the sample, about 95% were seen once. Tuberculin skin test and IGRA determined adolescents' latent tuberculosis status at entry. Material for sequencing was PBMCs. The receptor was isolated from a donor aged 10 to 29 with latent tuberculosis or without tuberculosis infection. Some clones in this sample may be carry-over from other donors' samples. This chain joins TRBV4-2 and TRBJ1-5; 12 bases map to TRBD1. In DNA, the CDR3 is TGTGCCAGCAGCCTGGGACAGGGGGCTTTAATGAATCAGCCCCAGCATTTT. Residues: CASSLGQGALMNQPQHF.